The 27 T cell receptor beta chains below all came from one sample that was sequenced in a study of OX40 agonist ivuxolimab in advanced cancers. TCRdb's copy holds only in-frame clones and misses some; the assay was immunoSEQ multiplex PCR. The table lists 55,000 to 65,000 clones, under 95% of them singletons. The sample here was CD4+ or CD8+ T cells sorted from blood, taken in a trial of the OX40 agonist ivuxolimab. The source is an adult with an advanced solid tumor such as melanoma, head and neck, liver or kidney cancer.

The CDR3 loop is CASSSFAGRGTEAFF. CDR3 sequence (DNA): TGTGCCAGCAGTTCCTTCGCAGGGAGGGGCACTGAAGCTTTCTTT. The chain employs TRBV28 and TRBJ1-1, with D perhaps TRBD1 (5 bases). Trimming took 4 bases from V and 4 from J, leaving 16 bases between them. Per germline, CDR1 MDHEN and CDR2 SYDVKM. This CDR3 has 15 amino acids.

The V gene is TRBV30, the J gene TRBJ2-5; D gene unclear. Germline lookup yields CDR1 GTSNPN and CDR2 SVGIG (reference sequence). This CDR3 is built from 13 residues. Trimming cost V 0 bases and J 5 bases, with 10 bases left between them. CDR3 sequence: CAWSVEAPETQYF. CDR3 DNA: TGTGCCTGGAGTGTAGAGGCTCCCGAGACCCAGTACTTC.

The chain joins TRBV6-5 to TRBJ2-4; 8 bases are shared with TRBD2. CDR1 MNHEY and CDR2 SVGAGI come from the germline V gene. After removal of 6 bases from V and 7 bases from J, the junction contained 2 bases not matched to a gene. The CDR3 contains 12 residues. The CDR3 is CASRTGGNIQYF. In nucleotides, the CDR3 is TGTGCCAGCAGGACGGGGGGGAACATTCAGTACTTC.

The genes are TRBV2 and TRBJ2-7; 8 bases are shared with TRBD2. The CDR3 runs to 13 residues. The germline CDR1 and CDR2 sequences are SNHLY and FYNNEI. The V gene end was trimmed by 8 bases and the J gene end by 7 bases; junction bases not matched to a gene: 10. The CDR3 loop is CASAEGLAREQYF. CDR3 bases: TGTGCCAGCGCGGAAGGACTAGCTCGGGAGCAGTACTTC.

This sequence joins TRBV5-1 and TRBJ2-1; 11 nucleotides agree with TRBD2. Trimming took 0 bases from V and 7 from J; bases not matched to a gene: 3. The V gene's germline CDR1 is SGHRS and CDR2 YFSETQ. The CDR3 has 15 amino acids. CDR3 in DNA: TGCGCCAGCAGCTTGGGCACTAGCGGGAGTAATGAGCAGTTCTTC. This gives the protein CASSLGTSGSNEQFF.

This chain uses TRBV7-8 with TRBJ2-1; 10 positions agree with TRBD2. Germline V gene lookup returns CDR1 SGHVS and CDR2 FQNEAQ. After removal of 6 bases from V and 6 bases from J, the junction contained 11 bases not matched to a gene. The length of the CDR3 is 16 residues. The CDR3 region is CASRNPLAGVSNEQFF. The CDR3 DNA is TGTGCCAGCAGGAACCCTCTAGCGGGAGTGTCCAATGAGCAGTTCTTC.

The V gene is TRBV6-5, the J gene TRBJ2-5; possible D gene TRBD2, 6 bases. The CDR3 sequence is 14 residues long. Trimming shortened V by 1 base and J by 2 bases, and 8 bases separated the two germline ends. Germline assignment: CDR1 MNHEY and CDR2 SVGAGI. The CDR3 nucleotides read TGTGCCAGCAGTTACTGGCGGGGTCAAGAGACCCAGTACTTC. As protein: CASSYWRGQETQYF.

The chain links TRBV11-3 to TRBJ2-3; the D is unclear. Trimming pared 1 base from V and 2 bases from J, leaving 4 bases between. Germline V gene sequence: CDR1 SGHNT, CDR2 YENEEA. The length of the CDR3 is 13 residues. The CDR3 DNA reads as TGTGCCAGCAGCTTAGCGATCACAGATACGCAGTATTTT. Amino acids: CASSLAITDTQYF.

The V and J genes are TRBV4-3 and TRBJ2-7; possibly TRBD2 for D (5 bases). The length of the CDR3 is 16 residues. Deletions cut 1 base from V and 3 bases from J, with 16 bases between. Germline CDR1 reads LGHNA; CDR2 reads YSLEER. CDR3 bases: TGCGCCAGCAGCCAAGCCTTCCCGAGCGGTTACTACGAGCAGTACTTC. Translation gives CASSQAFPSGYYEQYF.

The rearrangement uses TRBV5-1 and TRBJ2-2, with TRBD2 identical over 7 bases. The CDR3 is 14 amino acids. Germline CDR1 SGHRS, CDR2 YFSETQ. Trimming took 1 base from V and 5 from J; bases not matched to a gene: 2. The CDR3, as DNA: TGCGCCAGCAGCTTGACTAGCGTAACCGGGGAGCTGTTTTTT. Encoded protein: CASSLTSVTGELFF.

The J gene is TRBJ2-1, the V gene TRBV6-4; D perhaps matches TRBD2 (6 bases). The CDR3 covers 14 residues. The V and J ends lost 5 bases and 6 bases respectively, with 14 bases between them. The germline CDR1 and CDR2 sequences are MRHNA and SNTAGT. Here the CDR3 reads CASSPFGTGNEQFF. The CDR3 DNA reads TGTGCCAGCAGTCCGTTCGGGACTGGCAATGAGCAGTTCTTC.

The chain is built from TRBV7-9 and TRBJ2-3; 7 nucleotides match TRBD1. After removal of 4 bases from V and 4 bases from J, the junction contained 11 bases not matched to a gene. Germline assignment: CDR1 SEHNR and CDR2 FQNEAQ (reference sequence). The CDR3 extends over 16 amino acids. CDR3 protein: CASSSPQGLISDTQYF. CDR3 DNA sequence: TGTGCCAGCAGCTCACCACAGGGGTTAATCTCAGATACGCAGTATTTT.

This chain uses TRBV14 with TRBJ2-5; D ambiguous. The CDR3 has 12 residues. Germline V gene sequence: CDR1 SGHDN, CDR2 FVKESK. V lost 0 bases and J lost 5, with 4 bases in between. The CDR3 DNA sequence: TGTGCCAGCAGCCAAGAATGGGAGACCCAGTACTTC. It is translated as CASSQEWETQYF.

This clone was detected only once. This chain connects TRBV5-1 to TRBJ1-3; D not certain. CDR1 and CDR2 from the germline V gene are SGHRS and YFSETQ. Trimming pared 0 bases from V and 0 bases from J, leaving 7 bases between. This CDR3 is built from 15 residues. This CDR3 is CASSLVGGSGNTIYF. The DNA for the CDR3 is TGCGCCAGCAGCTTGGTGGGCGGCTCTGGAAACACCATATATTTT.

This chain connects TRBV9 to TRBJ2-2; D is possibly TRBD1 or TRBD2 (5 bases each). CDR3 size: 15 residues. Germline V CDR1 and CDR2: SGDLS, YYNGEE. Trimming pared 0 bases from V and 1 base from J, leaving 7 bases between. The CDR3 spells CASSVVGVNTGELFF. The CDR3 DNA sequence: TGTGCCAGCAGCGTAGTGGGGGTGAACACCGGGGAGCTGTTTTTT. The entire variable domain, with the rest obtained from reference TRBV9 and TRBJ2-2, is as follows: DSGVTQTPKHLITATGQRVTLRCSPRSGDLSVYWYQQSLDQGLQFLIQYYNGEERAKGNILERFSAQQFPDLHSELNLSSLELGDSALYFCASSVVGVNTGELFFGEGSRLTVL.

J is TRBJ2-3 and V is TRBV5-4; D is perhaps TRBD1 (5 bases). Germline V gives CDR1 SGHNT, CDR2 YYREEE (reference sequence). The CDR3 is made up of 14 amino acids. Trimming stripped 2 bases from V and 7 bases from J, with 14 bases between. CDR3 nucleotide sequence: TGTGCCAGCAGCTTTAGCCGGACACCTTATACGCAGTATTTT. Amino acids: CASSFSRTPYTQYF.

V is TRBV6-5 and J is TRBJ1-2; D is undetermined. Germline CDR1 MNHEY, CDR2 SVGAGI. Trimming shortened V by 3 bases and J by 7 bases, and 18 bases separated the two germline ends. The CDR3 contains 15 residues. This CDR3 is CASSYDTNFYAGYTF. CDR3 DNA sequence: TGTGCCAGCAGTTATGACACCAACTTCTATGCTGGCTACACCTTC.

J is TRBJ2-1 and V is TRBV7-3, with D unclear. The CDR3 totals 15 residues. V was shortened by 1 base and J by 6 bases, with 13 bases between the two germline ends. CDR1 is SGHTA, CDR2 FQGTGA, per germline. The CDR3 DNA reads as TGTGCCAGCAGCTTAAAAGCTGGTTACGGCAATGAGCAGTTCTTC. As protein: CASSLKAGYGNEQFF. The variable domain in full, completed from reference TRBV7-3 and TRBJ2-1, reads GAGVSQTPSNKVTEKGKYVELRCDPISGHTALYWYRQSLGQGPEFLIYFQGTGAADDSGLPNDRFFAVRPEGSVSTLKIQRTERGDSAVYLCASSLKAGYGNEQFFGPGTRLTVL.

This clone came up once. The chain joins TRBV18 to TRBJ2-5, with 12 positions matching TRBD2. The J call may be wrong; the DNA end is better matched by TRBJ2-7. Germline CDR1 is KGHSH and CDR2 is LQKENI. This CDR3 region has 14 residues. The CDR3 coding sequence is TGTGCCAGCTCACCGACTAGCGGGAGTAACGAGCAGTACTTC. This codes for CASSPTSGSNEQYF.

The rearrangement links TRBV7-9 to TRBJ2-5; 9 positions match TRBD1. This CDR3 comprises 15 residues. Germline CDR1 SEHNR, CDR2 FQNEAQ (reference sequence). The trim removed 0 bases at V and 3 bases at J, leaving 2 bases unmatched. CDR3 nucleotide sequence: TGTGCCAGCAGCTTAGCGACAGGGGGAAAAGAGACCCAGTACTTC. Its translation: CASSLATGGKETQYF.

The chain is built from TRBV7-3 and TRBJ2-1; TRBD1 is a possible D gene (5 bases). The germline V and J ends were trimmed by 8 bases and 5 bases, with 19 bases remaining between them. In germline, CDR1 is SGHTA, CDR2 FQGTGA. The CDR3 runs 15 residues. CDR3 amino acids: CASSPGSSRNNEQFF. The CDR3, as DNA: TGTGCCAGCTCTCCAGGGTCTTCAAGGAACAATGAGCAGTTCTTC.

The DNA for the CDR3 is TGTGCCAGCAGCTTAAAGGGCCAGGGCAATCAGCCCCAGCATTTT. Amino acid sequence: CASSLKGQGNQPQHF. V is TRBV7-2 and J is TRBJ1-5; D gene uncertain. This CDR3 is built from 15 residues. Germline V gene data show CDR1 as SGHTA and CDR2 as FQGNSA. Trimming removed 2 bases from V and 2 bases from J, with 10 bases in between.

This chain links TRBV30 with TRBJ2-3; 9 bases are a match to TRBD1. CDR3 length: 14 amino acids. CDR1 is GTSNPN, CDR2 SVGIG, per germline (reference sequence). The J segment lost 4 bases and the V segment lost 2 bases, leaving 4 bases of the junction unmatched. The CDR3 is CAWSTTGGPDTQYF. Here the CDR3 DNA reads TGTGCCTGGAGTACCACAGGGGGCCCAGATACGCAGTATTTT. Using reference TRBV30 and TRBJ2-3 for the parts outside the CDR3, the full variable domain is SQTIHQWPATLVQPVGSPLSLECTVEGTSNPNLYWYRQAAGRGLQLLFYSVGIGQISSEVPQNLSASRPQDRQFILSSKKLLLSDSGFYLCAWSTTGGPDTQYFGPGTRLTVL.

The chain uses TRBV28 and TRBJ2-3; 8 bases map to TRBD2. Germline V lookup: CDR1 MDHEN, CDR2 SYDVKM. V was pared by 2 bases and J by 0 bases, with 1 base of the junction left unmatched. This CDR3 comprises 15 residues. As DNA, the CDR3 is TGTGCCAGCAGTTTAGCTAGCGGGAGCACAGATACGCAGTATTTT. The encoded protein is CASSLASGSTDTQYF.

The chain is built from TRBV5-1 and TRBJ2-3; 9 bases align to TRBD1. The V and J ends lost 6 bases and 0 bases, in that order; junction bases with no gene match: 8. Per the germline V gene, CDR1 is SGHRS and CDR2 is YFSETQ. There are 16 residues in the CDR3. CDR3 residues: CASTRDRDTSTDTQYF. The CDR3 region has the DNA TGCGCCAGCACCCGGGACAGGGATACTAGCACAGATACGCAGTATTTT.

The chain links TRBV7-8 to TRBJ2-3, with a weak D call TRBD1 (6 bases). V was shortened by 4 bases and J by 5 bases, with 13 bases between the two germline ends. This CDR3 spans 14 amino acids. Germline lookup yields CDR1 SGHVS and CDR2 FQNEAQ. This CDR3 is CASSSRQAGDTQYF. CDR3 bases: TGTGCCAGCAGCTCTAGACAGGCGGGAGATACGCAGTATTTT.

On this clone itself: Other nucleotide sequences in the sample specify the same CDR3. The chain is built from TRBV5-1 and TRBJ2-3; perhaps D is TRBD1 or TRBD2 (6 bases each). Trimming pared 0 bases from V and 3 bases from J, leaving 11 bases between. Germline assignment: CDR1 SGHRS and CDR2 YFSETQ. The CDR3 length is 15 residues. The CDR3 coding sequence is TGCGCCAGCAGCTTGGAACCGGGGGCAACAGATACGCAGTATTTT. Translation gives CASSLEPGATDTQYF.